What follows are 19 T cell receptor beta chains derived from one specimen sequenced in a study of T cells in localized non-small cell lung cancer. Assay used: immunoSEQ multiplex PCR; TCRdb lists only in-frame clones, some missing. Of approximately 67,000 clones in the sample, just under 85% were seen once. Here the sequenced sample was peripheral blood, taken before any cancer treatment. All receptors derive from a female donor over 55 with stage I lung adenocarcinoma.

The gene calls are TRBV5-1 and TRBJ1-1, with a weak D call TRBD1 (6 bases). The CDR3 is made up of 16 amino acids. Germline assignment: CDR1 SGHRS and CDR2 YFSETQ. Trimming left V 2 bases short and J 0 bases short, with 14 bases between. The CDR3 sequence is CASSFGTGRMNTEAFF. CDR3 nucleotide sequence: TGCGCCAGCAGCTTTGGAACAGGGAGAATGAACACTGAAGCTTTCTTT.

A note on this clone: A read error may explain this, as a much larger clone is one base away. This sequence joins TRBV7-9 and TRBJ2-7; D assignment may be TRBD1 or TRBD2 (5 bases each). V shed 5 bases and J shed 3 bases, with 8 bases lying between them. In germline, CDR1 is SEHNR, CDR2 FQNEAQ (reference sequence). The CDR3 contains 12 residues. This CDR3 reads CASSRDVYEQYF. CDR3 DNA: TGTGCCAGCAGCCGGGACGTCTACGAGCAGTACTTC.

About this clone itself: A read error may account for a junction end that differs from germline. V is TRBV6-5 and J is TRBJ1-1, with D possibly being TRBD1 (5 bases). This CDR3 spans 14 amino acids. CDR1 and CDR2 (germline): MNHEY, SVGAGI. Here the CDR3 reads CASSNSGWNTEAFF. The CDR3 nucleotides are TGTGCCAGCAGTAACTCAGGGTGGAACACTGAAGCTTTCTTT.

V gene TRBV2 combines with J gene TRBJ1-5; 9 bases agree with TRBD1. Germline V gene data show CDR1 as SNHLY and CDR2 as FYNNEI. J gave up 7 bases and V 8 bases, and 6 bases lay outside the gene matches. The CDR3 sequence is 13 residues long. CDR3 nucleotides: TGTGCCAGCCAAAGGACAGGGGACCAGCCCCAGCATTTT. Translation: CASQRTGDQPQHF.

The DNA of the CDR3 is TGTGCCAGCAGTTTACAGGGAGTTGGCACTGAAGCTTTCTTT. Translating it yields CASSLQGVGTEAFF. J is TRBJ1-1 and V is TRBV7-3, with TRBD1 as a possible D gene (6 bases). From germline, CDR1 is SGHTA and CDR2 FQGTGA. V dropped 6 bases and J dropped 4 bases, with 15 bases sitting between them. The CDR3 has 14 amino acids. The entire variable domain, with the rest obtained from reference TRBV7-3 and TRBJ1-1, is as follows: GAGVSQTPSNKVTEKGKYVELRCDPISGHTALYWYRQSLGQGPEFLIYFQGTGAADDSGLPNDRFFAVRPEGSVSTLKIQRTERGDSAVYLCASSLQGVGTEAFFGQGTRLTVV.

The chain couples TRBV7-9 to TRBJ2-7; 7 nucleotides align to TRBD2. Trimming took 7 bases from V and 3 from J; bases not matched to a gene: 6. Germline values: CDR1 SEHNR, CDR2 FQNEAQ (reference sequence). This CDR3 has 13 amino acids. In DNA form, the CDR3 reads TGTGCCAGCACCGGGGGGTTTGGCTACGAGCAGTACTTC. Protein product: CASTGGFGYEQYF.

The chain employs TRBV5-1 and TRBJ2-7; 8 bases align to TRBD1. The J segment lost 3 bases and the V segment lost 2 bases, leaving 1 base of the junction unmatched. The CDR3 sequence is 13 residues long. In germline, CDR1 is SGHRS, CDR2 YFSETQ. CDR3 nucleotides: TGCGCCAGCAGCTTCGGGACAGGCTACGAGCAGTACTTC. Amino acid sequence: CASSFGTGYEQYF.

This chain joins TRBV5-4 and TRBJ1-2; 9 bases are shared with TRBD1. The J segment lost 7 bases and the V segment lost 0 bases, leaving 1 base of the junction unmatched. The CDR3 sequence is 13 residues long. Germline loops: CDR1 SGHNT, CDR2 YYREEE (reference sequence). This chain's CDR3 is CASSLVDRGGYTF. CDR3 bases: TGTGCCAGCAGCTTGGTGGACAGGGGTGGCTACACCTTC.

CDR3 amino acids: CASSVEGTSGFSYNEQFF. The CDR3 DNA follows: TGTGCCAGCAGCGTAGAGGGGACTAGCGGGTTCTCCTACAATGAGCAGTTCTTC. The rearrangement joins TRBV9 to TRBJ2-1; 12 bases fit TRBD2. The CDR3 is 18 amino acids. V lost 0 bases and J lost 0; bases outside the gene matches: 4. Germline V gives CDR1 SGDLS, CDR2 YYNGEE.

V and J are TRBV7-9 and TRBJ2-3; D gene unclear. CDR1 is SEHNR, CDR2 FQNEAQ, per germline (reference sequence). The CDR3 consists of 12 residues. With 5 bases removed from V and 2 bases from J, the gap between germline ends came to 5 bases. CDR3 amino acids: CASSDHTDTQYF. CDR3 nucleotides: TGTGCCAGCAGCGACCACACAGATACGCAGTATTTT.

The chain joins TRBV7-3 to TRBJ1-1, with D unclear. V was shortened by 2 bases and J by 1 base, with 5 bases between the two germline ends. This CDR3 region has 13 residues. Germline CDR1 and CDR2: SGHTA and FQGTGA. The DNA for the CDR3 is TGTGCCAGCAGCTTATTGGCGAACACTGAAGCTTTCTTT. It codes for CASSLLANTEAFF.

The rearrangement joins TRBV6-1 to TRBJ1-2; 9 nucleotides match TRBD1. V trimming: 6 bases; J trimming: 3 bases; junction bases outside the gene matches: 8. This CDR3 has 15 amino acids. Germline V CDR1 and CDR2: MNHNS, SASEGT. The CDR3 DNA reads TGTGCCAGCAGCCTCGAGGACAGGGGTGACTATGGCTACACCTTC. Translating it yields CASSLEDRGDYGYTF.

The chain recombines TRBV5-6 with TRBJ1-2; possible D gene TRBD1, 5 bases. The germline V gene encodes CDR1 SGHDT and CDR2 YYEEEE. The CDR3 consists of 12 residues. The V end was cut by 4 bases, the J end by 14 bases, with 18 bases between. CDR3 nucleotides: TGTGCCAGCAGCGTAGGGACTGGCCGAGGAACCTTC. Translation: CASSVGTGRGTF.

The chain has TRBV27 and TRBJ2-1; 7 bases are shared with TRBD1. V shed 6 bases, J shed 2 bases, and the junction held 13 bases outside the gene matches. CDR1 is MNHEY, CDR2 SMNVEV, per germline (reference sequence). The CDR3 runs to 17 residues. The CDR3 DNA sequence: TGTGCCAGCAGAAATCGAGGGGCAGGGGGAACCTACAATGAGCAGTTCTTC. It encodes CASRNRGAGGTYNEQFF.

CDR3 amino acids: CATGRGQDEKLFF. CDR3 DNA: TGTGCCACCGGCAGGGGTCAGGATGAAAAACTGTTTTTT. This sequence joins TRBV18 and TRBJ1-4, with D possibly being TRBD1 (6 bases). Trimming cost V 10 bases and J 6 bases, with 15 bases left between them. The CDR3 contains 13 residues. Germline CDR1 reads KGHSH; CDR2 reads LQKENI.

The rearrangement uses TRBV4-1 and TRBJ1-2, with TRBD1 matching over 7 bases. CDR1 is MGHRA and CDR2 is YSYEKL in the germline V gene. The CDR3 has 16 amino acids. Unmatched junction bases numbered 10, after V lost 2 bases and J lost 4 bases. The CDR3 DNA follows: TGCGCCAGCAGCCAACCGAGGAGGGGGCCGGGCTATGGCTACACCTTC. Encoded protein: CASSQPRRGPGYGYTF.

The rearrangement links TRBV6-5 to TRBJ1-6; TRBD1 is a possible D gene (6 bases). Trimming cost V 4 bases and J 4 bases, with 8 bases left between them. Germline V gives CDR1 MNHEY, CDR2 SVGAGI. There are 14 residues in the CDR3. Written as DNA, the CDR3 is TGTGCCAGCAGTTTCAGGGGTTATAATTCACCCCTCCACTTT. The encoded protein is CASSFRGYNSPLHF.

In its sample, this clone was seen a few times. V is TRBV11-2 and J is TRBJ2-1, with 11 bases aligning to TRBD2. After removal of 3 bases from V and 9 bases from J, the junction contained 4 bases not matched to a gene. The CDR3 totals 14 residues. In germline, CDR1 is SGHAT, CDR2 FQNNGV. The DNA of the CDR3 is TGTGCCAGCAGCTTTAGCGGGAGGGCCGGTGAGCAGTTCTTC. Amino acid sequence: CASSFSGRAGEQFF. The whole variable domain, remainder taken from reference TRBV11-2 and TRBJ2-1, is EAGVAQSPRYKIIEKRQSVAFWCNPISGHATLYWYQQILGQGPKLLIQFQNNGVVDDSQLPKDRFSAERLKGVDSTLKIQPAKLEDSAVYLCASSFSGRAGEQFFGPGTRLTVL.

V is TRBV7-9 and J is TRBJ1-4; D remains unclear. The V end lost 4 bases, the J end lost 0 bases, and 6 bases lay between the germline ends. The germline V gene has CDR1 SEHNR and CDR2 FQNEAQ (reference sequence). This CDR3 contains 14 residues. The CDR3 here is CASSYSATNEKLFF. The CDR3 region has the DNA TGTGCCAGCAGCTACTCAGCAACTAATGAAAAACTGTTTTTT. Using reference TRBV7-9 and TRBJ1-4 for the parts outside the CDR3, the full variable domain is DTGVSQNPRHKITKRGQNVTFRCDPISEHNRLYWYRQTLGQGPEFLTYFQNEAQLEKSRLLSDRFSAERPKGSFSTLEIQRTEQGDSAMYLCASSYSATNEKLFFGSGTQLSVL.